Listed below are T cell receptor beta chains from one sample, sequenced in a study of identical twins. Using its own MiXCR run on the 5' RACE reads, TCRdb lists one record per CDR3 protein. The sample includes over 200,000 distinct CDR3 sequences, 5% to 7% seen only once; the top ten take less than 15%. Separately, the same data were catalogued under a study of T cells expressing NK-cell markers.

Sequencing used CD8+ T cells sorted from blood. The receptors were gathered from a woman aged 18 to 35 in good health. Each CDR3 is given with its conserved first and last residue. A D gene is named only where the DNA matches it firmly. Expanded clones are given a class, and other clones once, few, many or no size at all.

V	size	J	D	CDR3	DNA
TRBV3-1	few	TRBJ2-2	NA	CASSQARTINTGELFF	TGTGCCAGCAGCCAAGCTAGGACAATAAACACCGGGGAGCTGTTTTTT
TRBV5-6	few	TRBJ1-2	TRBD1	CASSLGTGNYYGYTF	TGTGCCAGCAGCTTGGGGACAGGGAACTACTATGGCTACACCTTC
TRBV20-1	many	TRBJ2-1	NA	CSARDTRSRNEQFF	TGCAGTGCTAGGGATACTAGGTCGAGGAATGAGCAGTTCTTC
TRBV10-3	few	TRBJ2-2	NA	CAIDRARGTGELFF	TGTGCCATAGACAGGGCGCGGGGCACCGGGGAGCTGTTTTTT
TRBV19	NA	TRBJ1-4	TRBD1	CASSQNRGHLEKLFF	TGTGCCAGTAGTCAAAACAGGGGGCATCTTGAAAAACTGTTTTTT
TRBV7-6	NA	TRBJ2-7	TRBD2	CASRHLAESYEQYF	TGTGCCAGCAGACACCTAGCGGAATCCTACGAGCAGTACTTC
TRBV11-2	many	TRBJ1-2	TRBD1	CASSSILTGGDGYTF	TGTGCCAGCAGCTCCATTCTCACAGGGGGCGATGGCTACACCTTC
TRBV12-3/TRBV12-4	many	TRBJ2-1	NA	CASSLASRDFSINEQFF	TGTGCCAGCAGTTTAGCTAGCCGGGACTTCTCGATCAATGAGCAGTTCTTC
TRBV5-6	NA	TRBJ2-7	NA	CASTLSRPPGHEQYF	TGTGCCAGCACCCTGTCTCGCCCGCCGGGCCACGAGCAGTACTTC
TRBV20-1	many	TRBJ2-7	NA	CSALRDGGYEQYF	TGCAGTGCTCTCCGGGACGGTGGCTACGAGCAGTACTTC
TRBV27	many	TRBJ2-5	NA	CASSLRRDSAERETQYF	TGTGCCAGCAGTTTAAGGCGGGACAGCGCCGAGCGGGAGACCCAGTACTTC
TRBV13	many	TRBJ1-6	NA	CASSLVSGNSPLHF	TGTGCCAGCAGCTTAGTGTCAGGAAATTCACCCCTCCACTTT
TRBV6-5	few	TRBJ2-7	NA	CASSYSTVKSSYEQYF	TGTGCCAGCAGTTACTCGACAGTGAAGAGTTCCTACGAGCAGTACTTC
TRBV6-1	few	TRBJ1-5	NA	CASSVAGTSNQPQHF	TGTGCCAGCAGTGTTGCCGGGACGAGCAATCAGCCCCAGCATTTT
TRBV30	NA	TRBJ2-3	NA	CAWRTKTTDTQYF	TGTGCCTGGCGCACGAAGACCACAGATACGCAGTATTTT
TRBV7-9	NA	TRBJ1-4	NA	CASSATNEKLFF	TGTGCCAGCAGCGCAACTAATGAAAAACTGTTTTTT
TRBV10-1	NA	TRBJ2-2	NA	CASTSGRNYTGELFF	TGCGCCAGCACGTCGGGACGGAACTACACCGGGGAGCTGTTTTTT
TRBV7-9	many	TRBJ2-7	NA	CASSSSGVEQYF	TGTGCCAGCAGCTCTTCAGGGGTTGAGCAGTACTTC
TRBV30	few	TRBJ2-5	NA	CAWSVITQETQYF	TGTGCCTGGAGTGTAATCACCCAAGAGACCCAGTACTTC
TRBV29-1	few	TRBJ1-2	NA	CSVESSRPGYTF	TGCAGCGTTGAGTCTTCCCGGCCGGGCTACACCTTC
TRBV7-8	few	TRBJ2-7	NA	CASSSESYEQYF	TGTGCCAGCAGCTCAGAGTCCTACGAGCAGTACTTC
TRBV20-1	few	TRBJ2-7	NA	CSARGGLNEQYF	TGCAGTGCTAGAGGCGGTTTGAACGAGCAGTACTTC
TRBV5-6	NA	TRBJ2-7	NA	CASSLYVFPYEQYF	TGTGCCAGCAGCTTGTATGTGTTCCCCTACGAGCAGTACTTC
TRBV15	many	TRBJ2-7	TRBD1	CATSARTGAYEQYF	TGTGCCACCAGCGCTCGGACAGGGGCTTACGAGCAGTACTTC
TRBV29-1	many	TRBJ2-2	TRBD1	CSAPTGVEPGELFF	TGCAGCGCTCCGACAGGGGTCGAGCCCGGGGAGCTGTTTTTT
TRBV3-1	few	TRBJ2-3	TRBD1	CASTPVFHRGRVADTQYF	TGTGCCTCCACCCCGGTCTTCCACAGGGGGCGGGTGGCAGATACGCAGTATTTT
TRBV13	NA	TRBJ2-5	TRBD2	CASSVGLAKETQYF	TGTGCCAGCAGCGTGGGACTAGCGAAGGAGACCCAGTACTTC
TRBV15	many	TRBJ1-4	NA	CATRTSNRELFF	TGTGCCACCAGGACGTCCAATAGGGAACTGTTTTTT
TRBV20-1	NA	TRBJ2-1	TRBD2	CSATHNQRGGNEQFF	TGCAGTGCCACTCACAATCAGCGGGGGGGCAATGAGCAGTTCTTC
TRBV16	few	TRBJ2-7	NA	CASSRPGAPDEQYF	TGTGCCAGCAGCAGACCCGGGGCCCCGGACGAGCAGTACTTC
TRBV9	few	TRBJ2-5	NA	CASSPDTVMQTQYF	TGTGCCAGCAGCCCGGACACTGTAATGCAGACCCAGTACTTC
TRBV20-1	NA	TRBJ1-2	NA	CSARDRSSVYGYTF	TGCAGTGCTAGAGATCGTTCCAGCGTCTATGGCTACACCTTC
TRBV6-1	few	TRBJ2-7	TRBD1	CASRVGDRDYEQYF	TGTGCCAGCAGGGTCGGGGACAGGGACTACGAGCAGTACTTC
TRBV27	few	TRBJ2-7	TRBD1	CASRLGQGSREQYF	TGTGCCAGCAGACTGGGACAGGGGTCCAGGGAGCAGTACTTC
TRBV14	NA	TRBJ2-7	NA	CASSHLQTGSYEQYF	TGTGCCAGCAGCCACCTTCAGACAGGTTCCTACGAGCAGTACTTC
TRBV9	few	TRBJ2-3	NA	CASSVAGGSTDTQYF	TGTGCCAGCAGCGTAGCTGGCGGGAGCACAGATACGCAGTATTTT
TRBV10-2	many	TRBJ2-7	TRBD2	CATSPLAGGGYEQYF	TGCGCCACCTCCCCACTAGCGGGAGGAGGGTACGAGCAGTACTTC
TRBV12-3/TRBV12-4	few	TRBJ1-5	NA	CASSFGDLSNQPQHF	TGTGCCAGCAGTTTCGGGGACCTTAGCAATCAGCCCCAGCATTTT
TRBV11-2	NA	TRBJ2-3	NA	CASSGTRYTDTQYF	TGTGCCAGCAGCGGAACCCGGTACACAGATACGCAGTATTTT
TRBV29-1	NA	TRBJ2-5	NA	CSVFGIGETQYF	TGCAGCGTTTTTGGGATTGGAGAGACCCAGTACTTC
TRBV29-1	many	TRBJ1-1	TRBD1	CSVEDRGQKNTEAFF	TGCAGCGTTGAAGATAGGGGACAGAAGAACACTGAAGCTTTCTTT
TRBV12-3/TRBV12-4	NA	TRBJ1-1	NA	CASSMDTEAFF	TGTGCCAGCAGCATGGACACTGAAGCTTTCTTT
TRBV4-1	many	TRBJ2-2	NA	CASSHRDITSGELFF	TGCGCCAGCAGCCACAGGGATATAACCAGCGGGGAGCTGTTTTTT
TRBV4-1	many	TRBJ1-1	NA	CASSQDQGIPEAFF	TGCGCCAGCAGCCAAGATCAAGGAATTCCTGAAGCTTTCTTT
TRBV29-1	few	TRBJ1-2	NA	CSVGDGGLNYGYTF	TGCAGCGTGGGGGACGGTGGACTTAACTATGGCTACACCTTC
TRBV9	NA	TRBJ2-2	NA	CASSSYTSNRLAFGELFF	TGTGCCAGCAGCTCCTACACGTCGAACAGGTTGGCGTTCGGGGAGCTGTTTTTT
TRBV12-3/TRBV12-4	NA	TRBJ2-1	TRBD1	CASSPGQMSSYNEQFF	TGTGCCAGCAGTCCGGGACAGATGAGCTCCTACAATGAGCAGTTCTTC